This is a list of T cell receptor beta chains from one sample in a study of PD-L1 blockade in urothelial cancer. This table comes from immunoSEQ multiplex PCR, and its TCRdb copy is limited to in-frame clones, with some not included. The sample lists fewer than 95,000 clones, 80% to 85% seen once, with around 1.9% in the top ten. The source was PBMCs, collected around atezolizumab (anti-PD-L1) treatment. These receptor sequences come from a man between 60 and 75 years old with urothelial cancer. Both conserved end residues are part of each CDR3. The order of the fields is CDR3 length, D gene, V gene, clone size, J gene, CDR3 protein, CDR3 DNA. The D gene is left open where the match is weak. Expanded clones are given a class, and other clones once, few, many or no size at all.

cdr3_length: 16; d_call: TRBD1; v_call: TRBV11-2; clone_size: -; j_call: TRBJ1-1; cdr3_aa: CASSLAWGQGRRFAFF; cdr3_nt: TGTGCCAGCAGCTTAGCATGGGGACAGGGAAGGAGGTTTGCTTTCTTT
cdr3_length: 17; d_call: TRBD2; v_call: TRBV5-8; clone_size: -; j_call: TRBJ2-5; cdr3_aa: CASSPRLAGGRQETQYF; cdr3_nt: TGTGCCAGCAGCCCAAGACTAGCGGGAGGCCGCCAAGAGACCCAGTACTTC
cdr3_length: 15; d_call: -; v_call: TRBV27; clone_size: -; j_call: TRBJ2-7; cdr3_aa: CASSLSAGHSYEQYF; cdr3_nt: TGTGCCAGCAGTTTATCAGCGGGTCACTCCTACGAGCAGTACTTC
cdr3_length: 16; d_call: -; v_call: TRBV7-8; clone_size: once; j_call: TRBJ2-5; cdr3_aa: CASTLRGGVNQETQYF; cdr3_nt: TGTGCCAGCACCCTTAGGGGGGGGGTGAATCAAGAGACCCAGTACTTC
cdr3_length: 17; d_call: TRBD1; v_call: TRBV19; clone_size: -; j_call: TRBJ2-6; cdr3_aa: CASSSDRRTSGANVLTF; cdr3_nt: TGTGCCAGTAGTTCGGACAGGCGGACTTCTGGGGCCAACGTCCTGACTTTC
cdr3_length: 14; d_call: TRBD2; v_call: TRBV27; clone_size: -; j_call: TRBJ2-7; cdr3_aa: CASGGRGTSYEQYF; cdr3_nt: TGTGCCAGCGGCGGGCGGGGGACCTCCTACGAGCAGTACTTC
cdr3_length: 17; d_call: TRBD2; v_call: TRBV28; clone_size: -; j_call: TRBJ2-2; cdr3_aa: CASSLWGLAGGPGELFF; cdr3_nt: TGTGCCAGCAGTTTATGGGGACTAGCGGGAGGTCCCGGGGAGCTGTTTTTT
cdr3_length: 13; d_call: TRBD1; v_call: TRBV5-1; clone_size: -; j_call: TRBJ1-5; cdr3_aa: CASSRQGGQPQHF; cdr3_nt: TGCGCCAGCAGCCGACAGGGGGGCCAGCCCCAGCATTTT
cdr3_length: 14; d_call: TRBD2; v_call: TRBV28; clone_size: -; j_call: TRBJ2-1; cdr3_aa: CASKAGGSYNEQFF; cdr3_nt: TGTGCCAGCAAAGCGGGGGGCTCCTACAATGAGCAGTTCTTC
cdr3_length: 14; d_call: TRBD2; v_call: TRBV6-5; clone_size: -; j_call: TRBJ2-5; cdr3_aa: CASGTSGTEETQYF; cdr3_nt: TGTGCCAGCGGGACTAGCGGGACAGAAGAGACCCAGTACTTC
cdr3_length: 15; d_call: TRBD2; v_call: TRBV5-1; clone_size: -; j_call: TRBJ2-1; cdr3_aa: CASSSLAGGLNEQFF; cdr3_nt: TGCGCCAGCAGCTCCTTAGCGGGGGGGCTAAATGAGCAGTTCTTC
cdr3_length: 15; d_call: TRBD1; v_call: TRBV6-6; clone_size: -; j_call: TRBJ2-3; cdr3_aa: CASSSGQGDADTQYF; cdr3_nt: TGTGCCAGCAGCTCAGGACAGGGTGACGCAGATACGCAGTATTTT
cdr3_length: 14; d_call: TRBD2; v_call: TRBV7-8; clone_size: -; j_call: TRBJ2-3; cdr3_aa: CASSLYELADTQYF; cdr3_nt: TGTGCCAGCAGCTTGTATGAACTAGCGGATACGCAGTATTTT
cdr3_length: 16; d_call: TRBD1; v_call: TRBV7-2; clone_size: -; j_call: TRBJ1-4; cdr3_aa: CASSSGDRGINEKLFF; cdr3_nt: TGTGCCAGCAGCTCAGGGGACAGGGGAATTAATGAAAAACTGTTTTTT
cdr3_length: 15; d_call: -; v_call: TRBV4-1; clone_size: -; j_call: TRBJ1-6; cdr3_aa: CASSRNPGDNSPLHF; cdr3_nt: TGCGCCAGCAGCCGGAACCCAGGGGATAATTCACCCCTCCACTTT
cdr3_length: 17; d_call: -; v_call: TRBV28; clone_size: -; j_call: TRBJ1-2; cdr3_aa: CASSSLAGGSFNYGYTF; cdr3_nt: TGTGCCAGCAGTTCCCTGGCTGGGGGCTCGTTTAACTATGGCTACACCTTC
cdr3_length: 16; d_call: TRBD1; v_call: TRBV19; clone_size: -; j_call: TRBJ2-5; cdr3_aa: CASSISGQGRKETQYF; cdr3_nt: TGTGCCAGTAGTATCTCAGGACAGGGGCGAAAAGAGACCCAGTACTTC
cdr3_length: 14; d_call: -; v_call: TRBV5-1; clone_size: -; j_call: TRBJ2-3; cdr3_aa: CASSLGDTTDTQYF; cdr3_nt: TGCGCCAGCAGCTTGGGTGACACCACAGATACGCAGTATTTT
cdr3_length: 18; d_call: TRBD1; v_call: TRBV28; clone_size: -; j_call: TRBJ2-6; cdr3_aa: CASSKPGQGAWGANVLTF; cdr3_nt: TGTGCCAGCAGTAAACCGGGACAGGGGGCATGGGGGGCCAACGTCCTGACTTTC
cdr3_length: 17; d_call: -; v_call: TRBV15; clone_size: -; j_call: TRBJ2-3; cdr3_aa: CATSGGGRTSSTDTQYF; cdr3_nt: TGTGCCACCAGCGGAGGTGGGAGGACTTCAAGCACAGATACGCAGTATTTT
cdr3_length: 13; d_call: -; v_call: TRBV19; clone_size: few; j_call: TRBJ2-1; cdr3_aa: CASSSAMYDEQFF; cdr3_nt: TGTGCCAGTAGTTCCGCGATGTACGATGAGCAGTTCTTC
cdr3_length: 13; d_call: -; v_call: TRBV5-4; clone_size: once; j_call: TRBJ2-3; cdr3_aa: CASSLAGTDTQYF; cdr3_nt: TGTGCCAGCAGCTTGGCGGGCACAGATACGCAGTATTTT
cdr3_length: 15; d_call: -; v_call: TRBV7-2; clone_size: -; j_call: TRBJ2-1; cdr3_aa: CASSLAPGRDNEQFF; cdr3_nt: TGTGCCAGCAGCTTAGCGCCGGGTAGAGACAATGAGCAGTTCTTC
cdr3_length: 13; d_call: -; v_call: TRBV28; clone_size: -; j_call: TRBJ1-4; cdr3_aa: CACTGPFRSQLFF; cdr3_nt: TGTGCCTGTACAGGGCCGTTTAGGTCCCAACTGTTTTTT
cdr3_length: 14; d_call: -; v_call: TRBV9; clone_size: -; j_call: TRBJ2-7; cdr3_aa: CASSVDNGAYEQYF; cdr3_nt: TGTGCCAGCAGCGTAGACAACGGAGCCTACGAGCAGTACTTC
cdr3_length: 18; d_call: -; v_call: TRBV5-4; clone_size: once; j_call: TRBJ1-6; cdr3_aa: CASSTGGTAGSYNSPLHF; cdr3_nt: TGTGCCAGCAGCACGGGGGGGACCGCGGGGTCCTATAATTCACCCCTCCACTTT
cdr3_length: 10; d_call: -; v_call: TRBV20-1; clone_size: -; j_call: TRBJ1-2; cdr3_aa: CSAGYGGYTF; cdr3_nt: TGCAGTGCTGGATACGGGGGCTACACCTTC
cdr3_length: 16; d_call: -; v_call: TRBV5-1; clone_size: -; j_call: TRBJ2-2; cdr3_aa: CASSLAGNRVTGELFF; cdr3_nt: TGCGCCAGCAGCTTGGCGGGGAATCGGGTCACCGGGGAGCTGTTTTTT
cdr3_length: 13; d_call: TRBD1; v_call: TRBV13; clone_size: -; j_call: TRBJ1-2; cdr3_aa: CASSLRQGYGYTF; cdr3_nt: TGTGCCAGCAGCTTACGACAGGGCTATGGCTACACCTTC
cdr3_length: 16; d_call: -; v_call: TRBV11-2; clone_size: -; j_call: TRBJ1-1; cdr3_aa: CASSLAPRGRNPEAFF; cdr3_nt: TGTGCCAGCAGCTTAGCACCCCGGGGTCGTAACCCTGAAGCTTTCTTT
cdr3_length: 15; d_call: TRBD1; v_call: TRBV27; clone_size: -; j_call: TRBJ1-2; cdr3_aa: CASSTPTGGIYGYTF; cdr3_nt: TGTGCCAGCAGTACCCCGACAGGGGGCATTTATGGCTACACCTTC
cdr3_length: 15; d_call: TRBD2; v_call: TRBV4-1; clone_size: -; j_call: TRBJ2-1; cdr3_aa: CASSHLAGGNNEQFF; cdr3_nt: TGCGCCAGCAGCCACTTAGCGGGGGGAAACAATGAGCAGTTCTTC
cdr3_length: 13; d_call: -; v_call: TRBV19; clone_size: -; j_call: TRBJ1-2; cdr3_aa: CASTVDRGYGYTF; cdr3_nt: TGTGCCAGTACCGTGGACAGAGGCTATGGCTACACCTTC
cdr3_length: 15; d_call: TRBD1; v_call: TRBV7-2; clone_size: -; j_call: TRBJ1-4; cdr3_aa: CASSTQTGGREKLFF; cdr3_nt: TGTGCCAGCAGCACCCAGACAGGGGGCCGTGAAAAACTGTTTTTT
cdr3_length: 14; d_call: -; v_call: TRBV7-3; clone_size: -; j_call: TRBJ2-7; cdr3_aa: CASSSGTLPYEQYF; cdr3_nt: TGTGCCAGCAGCTCCGGGACACTACCCTACGAGCAGTACTTC
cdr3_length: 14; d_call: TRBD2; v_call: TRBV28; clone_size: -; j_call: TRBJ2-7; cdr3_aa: CASTTSGSRDEQYF; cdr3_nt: TGTGCCAGTACGACTAGCGGGAGTCGGGACGAGCAGTACTTC
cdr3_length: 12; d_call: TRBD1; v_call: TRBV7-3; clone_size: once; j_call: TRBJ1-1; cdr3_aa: CASSHPGQQAFF; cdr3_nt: TGTGCCAGCAGCCACCCGGGACAGCAAGCTTTCTTT